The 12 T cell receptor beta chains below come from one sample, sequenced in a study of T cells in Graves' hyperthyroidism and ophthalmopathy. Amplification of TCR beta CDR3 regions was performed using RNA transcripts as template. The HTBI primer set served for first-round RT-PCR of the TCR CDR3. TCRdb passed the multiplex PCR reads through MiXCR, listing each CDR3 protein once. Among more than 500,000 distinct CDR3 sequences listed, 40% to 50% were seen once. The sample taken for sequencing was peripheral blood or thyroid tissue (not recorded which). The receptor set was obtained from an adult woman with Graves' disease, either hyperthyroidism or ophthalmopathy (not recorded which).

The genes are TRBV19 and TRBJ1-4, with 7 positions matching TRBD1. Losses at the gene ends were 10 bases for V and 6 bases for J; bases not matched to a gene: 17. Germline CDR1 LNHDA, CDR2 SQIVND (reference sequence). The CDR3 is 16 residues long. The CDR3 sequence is CATSGTVHYSDEKLFF. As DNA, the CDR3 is TGTGCCACATCCGGGACAGTCCACTACTCGGATGAAAAACTGTTTTTT. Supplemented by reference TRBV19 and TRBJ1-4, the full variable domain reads DGGITQSPKYLFRKEGQNVTLSCEQNLNHDAMYWYRQDPGQGLRLIYYSQIVNDFQKGDIAEGYSVSREKKESFPLTVTSAQKNPTAFYLCATSGTVHYSDEKLFFGSGTQLSVL.

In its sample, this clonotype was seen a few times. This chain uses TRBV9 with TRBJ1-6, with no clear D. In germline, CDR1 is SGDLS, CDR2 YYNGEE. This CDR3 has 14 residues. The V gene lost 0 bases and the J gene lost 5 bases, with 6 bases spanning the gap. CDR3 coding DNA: TGTGCCAGCAGCGTAGTGGCCCATAATTCACCCCTCCACTTT. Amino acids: CASSVVAHNSPLHF. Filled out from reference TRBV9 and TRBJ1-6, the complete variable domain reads DSGVTQTPKHLITATGQRVTLRCSPRSGDLSVYWYQQSLDQGLQFLIQYYNGEERAKGNILERFSAQQFPDLHSELNLSSLELGDSALYFCASSVVAHNSPLHFGNGTRLTVT.

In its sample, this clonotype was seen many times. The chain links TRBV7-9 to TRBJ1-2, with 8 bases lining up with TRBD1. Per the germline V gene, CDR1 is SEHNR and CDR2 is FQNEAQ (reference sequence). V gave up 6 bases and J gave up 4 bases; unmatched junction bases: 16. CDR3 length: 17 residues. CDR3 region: CASSTTGAIRSIYGYTF. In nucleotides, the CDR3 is TGTGCCAGCAGTACGACAGGGGCTATTAGATCTATCTATGGCTACACCTTC. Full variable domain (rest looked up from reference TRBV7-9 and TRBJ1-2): DTGVSQNPRHKITKRGQNVTFRCDPISEHNRLYWYRQTLGQGPEFLTYFQNEAQLEKSRLLSDRFSAERPKGSFSTLEIQRTEQGDSAMYLCASSTTGAIRSIYGYTFGSGTRLTVV.

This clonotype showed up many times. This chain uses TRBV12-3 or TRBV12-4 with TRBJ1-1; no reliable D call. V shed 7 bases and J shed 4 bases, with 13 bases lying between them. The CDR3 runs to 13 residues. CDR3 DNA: TGTGCCAGCAACCTCTTCTCGGCCACTGAAGCTTTCTTT. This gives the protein CASNLFSATEAFF.

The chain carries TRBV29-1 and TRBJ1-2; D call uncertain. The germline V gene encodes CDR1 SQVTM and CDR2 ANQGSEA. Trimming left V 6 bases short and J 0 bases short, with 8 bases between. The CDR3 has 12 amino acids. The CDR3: CSVTGANYGYTF. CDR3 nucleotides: TGCAGCGTGACGGGTGCTAACTATGGCTACACCTTC.

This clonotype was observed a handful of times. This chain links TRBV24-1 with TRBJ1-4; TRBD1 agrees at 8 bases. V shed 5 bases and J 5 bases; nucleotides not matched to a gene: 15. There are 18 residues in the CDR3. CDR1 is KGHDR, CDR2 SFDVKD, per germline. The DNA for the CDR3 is TGTGCCACCAGTGTCGCTCCCCCCCGACAGGGGAAAAATGAAAAACTGTTTTTT. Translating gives CATSVAPPRQGKNEKLFF.

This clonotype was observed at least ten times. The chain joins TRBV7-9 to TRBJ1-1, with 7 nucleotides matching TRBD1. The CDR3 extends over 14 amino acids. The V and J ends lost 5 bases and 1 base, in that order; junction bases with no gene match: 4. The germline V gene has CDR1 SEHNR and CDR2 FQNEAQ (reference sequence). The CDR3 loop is CASSHRDRNTEAFF. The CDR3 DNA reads TGTGCCAGCAGCCACCGGGACAGGAACACTGAAGCTTTCTTT.

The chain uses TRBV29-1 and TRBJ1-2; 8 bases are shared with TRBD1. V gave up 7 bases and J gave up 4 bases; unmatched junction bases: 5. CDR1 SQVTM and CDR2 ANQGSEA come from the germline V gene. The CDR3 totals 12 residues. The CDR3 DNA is TGCAGCGCCCGACAGGGGCCCTATGGCTACACCTTC. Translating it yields CSARQGPYGYTF. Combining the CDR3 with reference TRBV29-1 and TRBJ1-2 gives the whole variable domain SAVISQKPSRDICQRGTSLTIQCQVDSQVTMMFWYRQQPGQSLTLIATANQGSEATYESGFVIDKFPISRPNLTFSTLTVSNMSPEDSSIYLCSARQGPYGYTFGSGTRLTVV.

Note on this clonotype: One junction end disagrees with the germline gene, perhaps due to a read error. The CDR3 spells CASSQETGLTEACF. The CDR3 DNA reads TGTGCCAGCAGCCAAGAGACAGGTCTAACTGAAGCTTGCTTT. The chain uses TRBV7-3 and TRBJ1-1; maybe TRBD1 (6 bases). This CDR3 has 14 residues. CDR1 and CDR2 from the germline V gene are SGHTA and FQGTGA.

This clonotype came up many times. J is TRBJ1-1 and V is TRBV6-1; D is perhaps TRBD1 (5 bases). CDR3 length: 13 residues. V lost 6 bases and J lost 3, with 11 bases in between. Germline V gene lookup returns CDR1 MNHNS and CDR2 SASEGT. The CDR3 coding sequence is TGTGCCAGCAGCAGGGAAGGTGACACTGAAGCTTTCTTT. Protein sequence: CASSREGDTEAFF.

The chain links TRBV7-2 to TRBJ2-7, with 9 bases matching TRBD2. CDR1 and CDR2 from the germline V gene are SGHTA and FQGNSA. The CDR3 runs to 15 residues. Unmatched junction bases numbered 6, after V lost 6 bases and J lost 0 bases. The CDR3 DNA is TGTGCCAGCAGTTCCCCGGGACTAGCCTCCTACGAGCAGTACTTC. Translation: CASSSPGLASYEQYF.

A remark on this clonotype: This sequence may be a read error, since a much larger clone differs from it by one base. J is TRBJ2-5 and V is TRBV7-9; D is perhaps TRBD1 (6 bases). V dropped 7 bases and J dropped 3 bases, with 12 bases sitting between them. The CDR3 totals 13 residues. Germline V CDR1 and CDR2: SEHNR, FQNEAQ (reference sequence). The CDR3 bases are TGTGCCAGCAACTACTACAGGGAAGAGACCCAGTACTTC. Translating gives CASNYYREETQYF.